The source of this T cell receptor beta chain is a study of blood T cell repertoires in COVID-19. The overall study: Acute-phase and convalescent COVID-19 samples originated in the United States, Italy and Spain. PBMCs, B-cell-depleted T cells, or T cells were the source of the cDNA or gDNA that made up the material.

Losses at the gene ends were 7 bases for V and 4 bases for J; bases not matched to a gene: 11. Germline-derived CDR1 and CDR2 are LNHDA and SQIVND (reference sequence). The length of the CDR3 is 15 residues. Per the original methods: For nucleated cells, counts were estimated from reference gene primer amplification. Measured with immunoSEQ multiplex PCR; TCRdb has only the in-frame clones, and not every one. V, J and clone size reflect that table, while D and trimming were determined from the DNA. The sample lists 120,000 or so clones, approximately 85% occurring once. The sample was peripheral blood. This TCR was sampled from a man aged 30 to 45 with COVID-19, enrolled during active disease. V usage is TRBV19 and J usage is TRBJ1-2; 8 bases agree with TRBD1. CDR3 region: CASTQSGQAVYGYTF. DNA for the CDR3: TGTGCCAGTACCCAATCGGGACAGGCGGTCTATGGCTACACCTTC.